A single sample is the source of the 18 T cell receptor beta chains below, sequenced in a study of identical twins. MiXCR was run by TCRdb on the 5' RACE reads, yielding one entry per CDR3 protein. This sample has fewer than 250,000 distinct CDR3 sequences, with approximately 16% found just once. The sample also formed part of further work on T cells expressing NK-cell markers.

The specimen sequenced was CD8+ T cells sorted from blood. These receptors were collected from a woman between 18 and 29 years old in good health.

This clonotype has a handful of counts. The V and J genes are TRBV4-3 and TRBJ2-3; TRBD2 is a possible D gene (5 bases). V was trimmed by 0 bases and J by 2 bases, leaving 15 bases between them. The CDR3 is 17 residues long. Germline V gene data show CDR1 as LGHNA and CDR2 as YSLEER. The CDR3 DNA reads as TGCGCCAGCAGCCAAGATTCCCCGGACTGGGACACAGATACGCAGTATTTT. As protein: CASSQDSPDWDTDTQYF.

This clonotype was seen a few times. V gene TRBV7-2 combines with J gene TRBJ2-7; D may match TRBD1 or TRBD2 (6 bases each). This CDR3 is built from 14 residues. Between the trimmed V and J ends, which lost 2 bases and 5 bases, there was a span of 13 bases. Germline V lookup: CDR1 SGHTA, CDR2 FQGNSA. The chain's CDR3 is CASSLIWGADEQYF. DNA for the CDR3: TGTGCCAGCAGCTTAATTTGGGGGGCGGACGAGCAGTACTTC.

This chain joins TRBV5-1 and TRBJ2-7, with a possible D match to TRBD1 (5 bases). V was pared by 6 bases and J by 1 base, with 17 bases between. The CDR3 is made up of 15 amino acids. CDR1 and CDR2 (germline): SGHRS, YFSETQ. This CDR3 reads CASTSWAGSSYEQYF. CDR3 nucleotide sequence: TGCGCCAGCACCTCTTGGGCAGGGTCGTCCTACGAGCAGTACTTC.

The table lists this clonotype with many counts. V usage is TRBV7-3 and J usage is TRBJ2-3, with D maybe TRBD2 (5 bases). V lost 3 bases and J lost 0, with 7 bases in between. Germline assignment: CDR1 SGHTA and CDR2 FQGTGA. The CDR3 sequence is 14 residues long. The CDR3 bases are TGTGCCAGCAGCTTCGGCGGGAGCACAGATACGCAGTATTTT. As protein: CASSFGGSTDTQYF. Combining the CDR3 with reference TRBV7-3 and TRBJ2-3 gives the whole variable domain GAGVSQTPSNKVTEKGKYVELRCDPISGHTALYWYRQSLGQGPEFLIYFQGTGAADDSGLPNDRFFAVRPEGSVSTLKIQRTERGDSAVYLCASSFGGSTDTQYFGPGTRLTVL.

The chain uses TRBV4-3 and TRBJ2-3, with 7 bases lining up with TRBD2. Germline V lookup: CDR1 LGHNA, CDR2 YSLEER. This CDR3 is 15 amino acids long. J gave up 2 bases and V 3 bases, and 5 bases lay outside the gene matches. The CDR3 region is CASSQGGTITDTQYF. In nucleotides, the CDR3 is TGCGCCAGCAGCCAGGGTGGGACTATCACAGATACGCAGTATTTT.

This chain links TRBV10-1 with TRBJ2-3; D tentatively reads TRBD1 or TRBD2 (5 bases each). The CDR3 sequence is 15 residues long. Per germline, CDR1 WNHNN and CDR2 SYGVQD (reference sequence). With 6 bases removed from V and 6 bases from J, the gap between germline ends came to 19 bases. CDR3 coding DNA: TGCGCCAGCAGCAACCCAGGACTTTGGGGGGATACGCAGTATTTT. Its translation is CASSNPGLWGDTQYF.

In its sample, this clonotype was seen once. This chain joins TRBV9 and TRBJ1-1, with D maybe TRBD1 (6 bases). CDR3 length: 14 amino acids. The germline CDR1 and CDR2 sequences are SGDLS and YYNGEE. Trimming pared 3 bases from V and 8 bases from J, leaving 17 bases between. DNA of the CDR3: TGTGCCAGCAGCGCCCCTGACAGGCAAGGGGAAGCTTTCTTT. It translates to CASSAPDRQGEAFF.

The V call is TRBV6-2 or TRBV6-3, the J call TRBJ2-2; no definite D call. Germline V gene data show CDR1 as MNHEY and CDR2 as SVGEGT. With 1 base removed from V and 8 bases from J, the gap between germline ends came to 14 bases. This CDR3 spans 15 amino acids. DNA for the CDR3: TGTGCCAGCAGTTACTGGGAAACCCCCGAGGGGGAGCTGTTTTTT. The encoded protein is CASSYWETPEGELFF.

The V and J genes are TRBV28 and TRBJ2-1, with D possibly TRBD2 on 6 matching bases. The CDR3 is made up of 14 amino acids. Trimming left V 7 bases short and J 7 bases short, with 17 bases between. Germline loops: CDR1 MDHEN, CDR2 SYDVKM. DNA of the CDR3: TGTGCCAGCAACGATGGGGACTTCGAAAATGAGCAGTTCTTC. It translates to CASNDGDFENEQFF.

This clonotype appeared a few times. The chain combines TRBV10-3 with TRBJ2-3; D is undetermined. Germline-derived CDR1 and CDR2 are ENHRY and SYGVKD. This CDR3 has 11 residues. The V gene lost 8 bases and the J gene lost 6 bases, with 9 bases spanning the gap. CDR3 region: CAIWVADTQYF. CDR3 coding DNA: TGTGCCATCTGGGTCGCGGATACGCAGTATTTT.

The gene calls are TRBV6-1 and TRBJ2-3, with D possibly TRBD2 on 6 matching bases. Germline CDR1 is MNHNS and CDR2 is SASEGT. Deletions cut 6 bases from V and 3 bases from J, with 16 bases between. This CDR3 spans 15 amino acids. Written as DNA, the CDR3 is TGTGCCAGCAGACCATCAGGAGGGGATACAGATACGCAGTATTTT. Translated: CASRPSGGDTDTQYF.

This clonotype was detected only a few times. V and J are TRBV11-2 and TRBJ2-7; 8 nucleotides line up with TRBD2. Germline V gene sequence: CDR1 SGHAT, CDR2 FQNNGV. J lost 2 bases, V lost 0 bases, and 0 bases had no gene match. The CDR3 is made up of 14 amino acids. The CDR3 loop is CASSLEAGAYEQYF. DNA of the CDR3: TGTGCCAGCAGCTTAGAAGCGGGAGCCTACGAGCAGTACTTC.

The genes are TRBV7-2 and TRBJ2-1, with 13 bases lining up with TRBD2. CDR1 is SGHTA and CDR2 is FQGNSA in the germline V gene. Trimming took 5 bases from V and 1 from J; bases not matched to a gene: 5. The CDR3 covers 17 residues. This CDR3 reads CASSPRLAGGSYNEQFF. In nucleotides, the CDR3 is TGTGCCAGCAGCCCCCGACTAGCGGGAGGATCCTACAATGAGCAGTTCTTC. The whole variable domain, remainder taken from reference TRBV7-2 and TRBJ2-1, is GAGVSQSPSNKVTEKGKDVELRCDPISGHTALYWYRQSLGQGLEFLIYFQGNSAPDKSGLPSDRFSAERTGGSVSTLTIQRTQQEDSAVYLCASSPRLAGGSYNEQFFGPGTRLTVL.

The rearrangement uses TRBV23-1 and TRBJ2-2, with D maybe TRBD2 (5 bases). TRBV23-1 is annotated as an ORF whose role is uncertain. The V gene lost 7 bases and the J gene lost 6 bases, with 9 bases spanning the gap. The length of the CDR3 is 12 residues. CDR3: CASKAEAGELFF. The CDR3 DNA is TGCGCCAGCAAAGCGGAGGCCGGGGAGCTGTTTTTT.

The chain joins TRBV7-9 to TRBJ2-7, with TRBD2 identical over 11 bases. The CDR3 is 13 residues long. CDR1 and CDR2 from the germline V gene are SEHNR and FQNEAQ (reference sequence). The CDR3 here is CASSSSLAGARLV. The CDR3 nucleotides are TGTGCCAGCAGCTCTTCACTAGCGGGAGCCCGCCTCGTC.

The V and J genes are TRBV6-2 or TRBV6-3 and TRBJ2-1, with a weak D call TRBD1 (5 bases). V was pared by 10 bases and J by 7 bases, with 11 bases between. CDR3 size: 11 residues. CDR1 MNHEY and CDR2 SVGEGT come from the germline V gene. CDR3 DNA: TGTGCCATAGCAAGGGGTAATGAGCAGTTCTTC. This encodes CAIARGNEQFF.

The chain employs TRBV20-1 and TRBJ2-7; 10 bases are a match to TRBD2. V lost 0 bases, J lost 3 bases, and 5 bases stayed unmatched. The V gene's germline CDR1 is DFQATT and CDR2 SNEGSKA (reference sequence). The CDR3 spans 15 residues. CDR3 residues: CSARELLAGFYEQYF. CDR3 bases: TGCAGTGCTAGAGAACTACTAGCGGGGTTCTACGAGCAGTACTTC.

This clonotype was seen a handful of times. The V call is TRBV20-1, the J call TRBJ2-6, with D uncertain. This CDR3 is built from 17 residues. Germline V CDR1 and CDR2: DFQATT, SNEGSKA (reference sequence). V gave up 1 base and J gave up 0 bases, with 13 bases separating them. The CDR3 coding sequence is TGCAGTGCTAGAGTCGATCCTGGGGACTCTGGGGCCAACGTCCTGACTTTC. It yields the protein CSARVDPGDSGANVLTF.